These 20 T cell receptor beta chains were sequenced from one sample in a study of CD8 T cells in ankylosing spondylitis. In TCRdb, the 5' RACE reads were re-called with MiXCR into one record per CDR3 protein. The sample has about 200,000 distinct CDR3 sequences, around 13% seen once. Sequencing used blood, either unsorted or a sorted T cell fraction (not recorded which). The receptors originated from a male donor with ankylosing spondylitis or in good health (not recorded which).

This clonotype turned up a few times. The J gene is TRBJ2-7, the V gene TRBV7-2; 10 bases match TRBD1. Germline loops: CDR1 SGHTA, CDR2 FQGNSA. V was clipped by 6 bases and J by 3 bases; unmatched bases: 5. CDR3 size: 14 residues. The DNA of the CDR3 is TGTGCCAGCAGTCCGACAGGGGGCAACTACGAGCAGTACTTC. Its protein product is CASSPTGGNYEQYF. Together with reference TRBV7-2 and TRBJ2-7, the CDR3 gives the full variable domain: GAGVSQSPSNKVTEKGKDVELRCDPISGHTALYWYRQSLGQGLEFLIYFQGNSAPDKSGLPSDRFSAERTGGSVSTLTIQRTQQEDSAVYLCASSPTGGNYEQYFGPGTRLTVT.

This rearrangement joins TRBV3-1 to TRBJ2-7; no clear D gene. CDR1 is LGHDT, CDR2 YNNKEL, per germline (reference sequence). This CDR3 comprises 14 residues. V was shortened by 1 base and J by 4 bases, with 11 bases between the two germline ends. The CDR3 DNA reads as TGTGCCAGCAGCCAAGGAGCCAGTTTTTACGAGCAGTACTTC. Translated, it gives CASSQGASFYEQYF.

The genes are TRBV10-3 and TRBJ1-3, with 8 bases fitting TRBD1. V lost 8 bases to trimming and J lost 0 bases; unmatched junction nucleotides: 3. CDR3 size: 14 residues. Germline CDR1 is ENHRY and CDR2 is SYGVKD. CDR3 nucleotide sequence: TGTGCCATCCGGACAGGGAGCTCTGGAAACACCATATATTTT. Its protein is CAIRTGSSGNTIYF.

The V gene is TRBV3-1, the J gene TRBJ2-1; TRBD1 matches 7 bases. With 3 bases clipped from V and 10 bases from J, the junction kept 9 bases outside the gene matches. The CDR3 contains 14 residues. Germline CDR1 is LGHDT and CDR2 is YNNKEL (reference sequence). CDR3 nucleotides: TGTGCCAGCAGCCACCCGGGACAGTTTAACGAGCAGTTCTTC. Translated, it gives CASSHPGQFNEQFF.

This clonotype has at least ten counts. The CDR3 DNA reads TGTGCCAGCAGTCTCAATCGGGAAGATACGCAGTATTTT. This gives the protein CASSLNREDTQYF. The gene calls are TRBV27 and TRBJ2-3, with D perhaps matching TRBD2 (5 bases). The CDR3 is 13 amino acids. Trimming removed 5 bases from V and 5 bases from J, with 11 bases in between. Looked up from germline, CDR1 is MNHEY and CDR2 is SMNVEV (reference sequence).

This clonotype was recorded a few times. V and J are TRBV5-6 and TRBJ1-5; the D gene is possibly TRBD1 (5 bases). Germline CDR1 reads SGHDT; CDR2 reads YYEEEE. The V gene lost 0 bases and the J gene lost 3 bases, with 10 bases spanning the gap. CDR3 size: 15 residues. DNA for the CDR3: TGTGCCAGCAGCTTGGCCGGGGCTGCCAATCAGCCCCAGCATTTT. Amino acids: CASSLAGAANQPQHF.

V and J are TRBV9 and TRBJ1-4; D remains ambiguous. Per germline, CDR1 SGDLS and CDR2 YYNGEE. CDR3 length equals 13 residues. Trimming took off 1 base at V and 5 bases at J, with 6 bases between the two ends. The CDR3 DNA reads TGTGCCAGCAGCGTAAATGGGAATGAAAAACTGTTTTTT. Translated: CASSVNGNEKLFF.

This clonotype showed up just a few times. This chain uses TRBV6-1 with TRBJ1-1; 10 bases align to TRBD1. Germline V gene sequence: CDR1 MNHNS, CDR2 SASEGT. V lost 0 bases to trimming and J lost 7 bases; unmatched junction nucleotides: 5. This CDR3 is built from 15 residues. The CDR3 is CASSEAGDRGIEAFF. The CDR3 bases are TGTGCCAGCAGTGAAGCGGGGGACAGGGGAATTGAAGCTTTCTTT.

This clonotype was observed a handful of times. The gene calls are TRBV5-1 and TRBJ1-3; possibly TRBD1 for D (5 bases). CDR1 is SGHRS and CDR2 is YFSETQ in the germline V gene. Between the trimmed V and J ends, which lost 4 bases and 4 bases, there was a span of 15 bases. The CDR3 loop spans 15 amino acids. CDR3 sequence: CASSPDWTSGNTIYF. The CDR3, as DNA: TGCGCCAGCAGCCCGGATTGGACATCCGGAAACACCATATATTTT.

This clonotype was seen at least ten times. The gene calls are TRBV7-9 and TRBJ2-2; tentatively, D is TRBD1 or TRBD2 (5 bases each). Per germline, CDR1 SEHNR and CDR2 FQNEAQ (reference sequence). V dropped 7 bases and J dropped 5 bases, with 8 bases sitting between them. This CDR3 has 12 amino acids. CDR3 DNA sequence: TGTGCCAGCATAGGGGAGACCGGGGAGCTGTTTTTT. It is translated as CASIGETGELFF.

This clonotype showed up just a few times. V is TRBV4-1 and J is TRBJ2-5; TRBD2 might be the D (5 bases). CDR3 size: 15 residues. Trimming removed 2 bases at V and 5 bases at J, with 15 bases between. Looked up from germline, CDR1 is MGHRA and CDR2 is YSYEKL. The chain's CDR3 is CASSQSELDVETQYF. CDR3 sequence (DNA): TGCGCCAGCAGCCAAAGTGAACTAGATGTGGAGACCCAGTACTTC.

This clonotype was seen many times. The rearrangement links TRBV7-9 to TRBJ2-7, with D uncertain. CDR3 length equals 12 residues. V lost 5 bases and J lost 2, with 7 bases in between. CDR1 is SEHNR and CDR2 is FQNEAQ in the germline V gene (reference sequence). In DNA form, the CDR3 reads TGTGCCAGCAGCCCGAGAGCCTACGAGCAGTACTTC. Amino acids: CASSPRAYEQYF.

CDR3 sequence: CATRGHSIGEGAYEQYF. CDR3 DNA: TGTGCCACCCGCGGACACTCCATTGGCGAGGGGGCCTACGAGCAGTACTTC. The rearrangement links TRBV6-2 or TRBV6-3 to TRBJ2-7; TRBD1 might be the D (6 bases). The germline V gene encodes CDR1 MNHEY and CDR2 SVGEGT. The CDR3 is 17 amino acids. Trimming removed 10 bases from V and 2 bases from J, with 27 bases in between.

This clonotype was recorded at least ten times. The CDR3 region is CASSDERVQETQYF. As DNA, the CDR3 is TGTGCCAGCAGTGATGAGAGAGTCCAAGAGACCCAGTACTTC. This sequence joins TRBV25-1 and TRBJ2-5; no clear D gene. Germline assignment: CDR1 MGHDK and CDR2 SYGVNS. Deletions cut 3 bases from V and 1 base from J, with 9 bases between. The CDR3 covers 14 residues.

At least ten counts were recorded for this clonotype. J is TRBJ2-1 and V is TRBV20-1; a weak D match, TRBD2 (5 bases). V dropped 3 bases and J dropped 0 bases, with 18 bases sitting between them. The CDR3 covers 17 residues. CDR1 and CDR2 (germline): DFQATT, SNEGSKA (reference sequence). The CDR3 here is CSARVLTRVGSYNEQFF. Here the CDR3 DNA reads TGCAGTGCTAGGGTCCTGACGCGGGTGGGCTCCTACAATGAGCAGTTCTTC.

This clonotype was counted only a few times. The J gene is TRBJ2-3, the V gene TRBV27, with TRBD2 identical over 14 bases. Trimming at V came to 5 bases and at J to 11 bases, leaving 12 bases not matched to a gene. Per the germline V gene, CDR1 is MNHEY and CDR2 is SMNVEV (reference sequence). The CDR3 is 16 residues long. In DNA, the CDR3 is TGTGCCAGCAGTCGCGGGACTAGCGGGGGTCGTCGGGGGCAGTATTTT. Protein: CASSRGTSGGRRGQYF.

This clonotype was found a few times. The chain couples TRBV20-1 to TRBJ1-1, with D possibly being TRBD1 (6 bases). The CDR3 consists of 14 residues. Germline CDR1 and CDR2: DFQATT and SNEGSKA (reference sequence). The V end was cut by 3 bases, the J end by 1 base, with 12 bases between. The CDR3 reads CSASQTGGNTEAFF. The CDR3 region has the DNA TGCAGTGCTAGCCAGACAGGCGGGAACACTGAAGCTTTCTTT.

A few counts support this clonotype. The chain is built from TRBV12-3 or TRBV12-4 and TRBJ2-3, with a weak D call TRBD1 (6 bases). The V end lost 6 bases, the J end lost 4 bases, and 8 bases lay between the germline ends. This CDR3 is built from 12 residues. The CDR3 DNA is TGTGCCAGCAGCTACAGGGCAGATACGCAGTATTTT. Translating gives CASSYRADTQYF.

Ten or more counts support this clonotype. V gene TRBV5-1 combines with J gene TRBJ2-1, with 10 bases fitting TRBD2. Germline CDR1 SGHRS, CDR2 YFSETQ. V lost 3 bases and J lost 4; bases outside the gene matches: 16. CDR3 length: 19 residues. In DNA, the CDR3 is TGCGCCAGCAGCTCCTGGGACAGTTCTAGCGGGAGTAGATACAATGAGCAGTTCTTC. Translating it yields CASSSWDSSSGSRYNEQFF.

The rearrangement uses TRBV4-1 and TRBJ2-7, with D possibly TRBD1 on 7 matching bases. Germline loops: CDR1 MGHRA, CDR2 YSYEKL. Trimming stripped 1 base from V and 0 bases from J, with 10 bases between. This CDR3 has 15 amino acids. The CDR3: CASSQGQGLSYEQYF. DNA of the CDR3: TGCGCCAGCAGCCAAGGACAGGGACTCTCCTACGAGCAGTACTTC.